Listed below are T cell receptor beta chains from one sample, sequenced in a study of blood T cell repertoires in COVID-19. Profiling relied on immunoSEQ multiplex PCR, and the TCRdb table lists in-frame clones only, not all of them. The table has about 76,000 clones, roughly nine tenths seen once. The sample consisted of peripheral blood. These TCRs come from a man aged 50 or older with acute or convalescent COVID-19. Both conserved end residues are part of each CDR3. Each record gives: D gene, J gene, clone size, V gene, CDR3 protein, CDR3 DNA. A D gene is named only where the DNA matches it firmly. A row's size may be missing; if present it is once, few, many or a size class.

-,TRBJ2-1,-,TRBV30,CAWSSQGNEQFF,TGTGCCTGGAGTTCACAGGGCAATGAGCAGTTCTTC
TRBD1,TRBJ1-5,-,TRBV6-2/TRBV6-3,CASSYGQGLGSQPQHF,TGTGCCAGCAGTTACGGACAGGGACTGGGAAGTCAGCCCCAGCATTTT
-,TRBJ1-4,-,TRBV10-2,CASSEYLGADGEKLFF,TGCGCCAGCAGTGAATATTTGGGGGCCGACGGGGAAAAACTGTTTTTT
-,TRBJ1-2,-,TRBV6-6,CASSYSGTQGYTF,TGTGCCAGCAGTTACTCGGGGACTCAAGGCTACACCTTC
TRBD1,TRBJ1-2,-,TRBV6-6,CASSYGQGGYGYTF,TGTGCCAGCAGTTACGGACAGGGTGGCTATGGCTACACCTTC
-,TRBJ2-2,-,TRBV15,CATSRRGGAGELFF,TGTGCCACCAGCAGACGTGGGGGCGCCGGGGAGCTGTTTTTT
-,TRBJ2-1,-,TRBV7-9,CASSLEYRDEQFF,TGTGCCAGCAGCTTAGAGTACCGCGATGAGCAGTTCTTC
-,TRBJ1-5,-,TRBV2,CASRETSYQPQHF,TGTGCCAGCAGAGAAACAAGTTATCAGCCCCAGCATTTT
TRBD1,TRBJ1-5,-,TRBV6-1,CASSDGQGYDQPQHF,TGTGCCAGCAGTGACGGACAGGGCTACGATCAGCCCCAGCATTTT
TRBD2,TRBJ2-7,few,TRBV10-2,CASKTSGAAYEQYF,TGCGCCAGCAAAACTAGCGGGGCTGCCTACGAGCAGTACTTC
-,TRBJ2-5,-,TRBV5-4,CASTIEARGETQYF,TGTGCCAGCACCATCGAGGCCCGGGGAGAGACCCAGTACTTC
TRBD1,TRBJ1-3,-,TRBV7-9,CASSPTGIGNTIYF,TGTGCCAGCAGCCCGACAGGGATTGGAAACACCATATATTTT
-,TRBJ1-2,-,TRBV6-1,CASSEAMGGNYGYTF,TGTGCCAGCAGTGAGGCAATGGGGGGAAACTATGGCTACACCTTC
-,TRBJ1-6,-,TRBV2,CARTEGGSSSPLHF,TGTGCCAGAACGGAGGGAGGGTCAAGTTCACCCCTCCACTTT
-,TRBJ1-3,-,TRBV18,CASSPSQPRPTIYF,TGTGCCAGCTCACCGTCACAGCCCAGACCCACCATATATTTT
-,TRBJ1-5,-,TRBV5-5,CASSPQGRLDQPQHF,TGTGCCAGCAGCCCTCAGGGGCGCTTGGATCAGCCCCAGCATTTT
-,TRBJ2-3,-,TRBV27,CASSRVGRSDTQYF,TGTGCCAGCAGCCGGGTGGGGAGATCGGATACGCAGTATTTT
TRBD2,TRBJ2-1,-,TRBV7-3,CASSLSGRASNEQFF,TGTGCCAGCAGCTTAAGCGGGAGGGCCTCCAATGAGCAGTTCTTC
-,TRBJ1-1,-,TRBV6-5,CASSYPPPGEAFF,TGTGCCAGCAGTTACCCTCCTCCAGGGGAAGCTTTCTTT
TRBD2,TRBJ2-3,-,TRBV4-1,CASSQDFSGSGADTQYF,TGCGCCAGCAGCCAAGATTTCAGCGGGAGCGGTGCAGATACGCAGTATTTT
TRBD1,TRBJ2-3,-,TRBV28,CASSRDRVRADTQYF,TGTGCCAGCAGTCGGGACAGGGTACGCGCAGATACGCAGTATTTT
-,TRBJ2-3,-,TRBV28,CASSLVGSTQYF,TGTGCCAGCAGTTTAGTCGGGAGTACGCAGTATTTT
-,TRBJ2-2,-,TRBV6-5,CASRTGNTGELFF,TGTGCCAGCAGGACAGGAAACACCGGGGAGCTGTTTTTT
TRBD1,TRBJ1-5,-,TRBV4-1,CASSLRTGLDQPQHF,TGCGCCAGCAGCCTTCGGACAGGGCTGGACCAGCCCCAGCATTTT
TRBD2,TRBJ2-7,-,TRBV28,CASSSLAGGSYEQYF,TGTGCCAGCAGTTCACTAGCGGGAGGGTCCTACGAGCAGTACTTC
-,TRBJ2-5,-,TRBV6-5,CASRQGSTETQYF,TGTGCCAGCAGACAGGGATCGACAGAGACCCAGTACTTC
-,TRBJ1-1,-,TRBV19,CASSSSYRTEAFF,TGTGCCAGTAGTAGCTCATATCGGACTGAAGCTTTCTTT
-,TRBJ2-1,-,TRBV19,CASSIAGGDNYNEQFF,TGTGCCAGTAGTATCGCGGGTGGGGACAACTACAATGAGCAGTTCTTC
TRBD2,TRBJ2-1,-,TRBV7-9,CASSLQSTSGPYNEQFF,TGTGCCAGCAGCTTACAGTCGACTAGCGGGCCTTACAATGAGCAGTTCTTC
TRBD2,TRBJ2-2,-,TRBV27,CASSWTSGTGELFF,TGTGCCAGCAGTTGGACTAGCGGGACCGGGGAGCTGTTTTTT
-,TRBJ2-3,-,TRBV27,CASRKRDTSTDTQYF,TGTGCCAGCAGGAAACGGGACACAAGCACAGATACGCAGTATTTT
-,TRBJ2-5,-,TRBV7-6,CASRFKGLAQETQYF,TGTGCCAGCAGATTCAAGGGCCTAGCGCAAGAGACCCAGTACTTC
TRBD2,TRBJ2-7,-,TRBV6-1,CASSETSGFTYEQYF,TGTGCCAGCAGTGAGACTAGCGGGTTCACCTACGAGCAGTACTTC
-,TRBJ1-1,-,TRBV7-9,CASSGIGGGDTEAFF,TGTGCCAGCAGCGGAATCGGTGGGGGGGACACTGAAGCTTTCTTT
TRBD2,TRBJ2-1,-,TRBV28,CASSLPTSGSYNEQFF,TGTGCCAGCAGTTTACCCACTAGCGGGAGCTACAATGAGCAGTTCTTC
-,TRBJ2-2,-,TRBV30,CAWSFASTGELFF,TGTGCCTGGAGTTTCGCTAGCACCGGGGAGCTGTTTTTT
TRBD1,TRBJ1-4,-,TRBV15,CATSSRTGAREKLFF,TGTGCCACCAGCAGCCGGACAGGGGCGCGTGAAAAACTGTTTTTT
TRBD1,TRBJ1-1,-,TRBV3-1/TRBV3-2,CASNQLTGSTTEAFF,TGTGCCAGCAACCAATTGACAGGGTCGACCACTGAAGCTTTCTTT